The next 27 T cell receptor beta chains were all read from a single sample in a study of OX40 agonist ivuxolimab in advanced cancers. TCRdb keeps only in-frame clones here, not all; method: immunoSEQ multiplex PCR. The sample yields fewer than 15,000 clones, around four fifths seen once. Sequences were derived from CD4+ or CD8+ T cells sorted from blood, sampled in a trial of the OX40 agonist ivuxolimab. Source of these receptors: an adult with an advanced solid tumor such as melanoma, head and neck, liver or kidney cancer.

This clone has only one observation. The J gene is TRBJ1-2, the V gene TRBV11-2, with D tentatively TRBD1 (5 bases). V was pared by 5 bases and J by 3 bases, with 19 bases between. The CDR3 consists of 16 residues. Germline V gene lookup returns CDR1 SGHAT and CDR2 FQNNGV. The CDR3 nucleotides are TGTGCCAGCAGCCCTATGCGGTCCGGGACTGACTATGGCTACACCTTC. Its translation is CASSPMRSGTDYGYTF.

V gene TRBV13 combines with J gene TRBJ1-6; perhaps TRBD1 as D (5 bases). The CDR3 is made up of 15 amino acids. In germline, CDR1 is PRHDT, CDR2 FYEKMQ (reference sequence). Trimming left V 5 bases short and J 5 bases short, with 13 bases between. DNA of the CDR3: TGTGCCAGCAGCCTAAGAGGACAAGATAATTCACCCCTCCACTTT. Its translation: CASSLRGQDNSPLHF.

The chain joins TRBV14 to TRBJ2-7; TRBD2 agrees at 7 bases. The CDR3 sequence is 12 residues long. After removal of 7 bases from V and 4 bases from J, the junction contained 4 bases not matched to a gene. The germline CDR1 and CDR2 sequences are SGHDN and FVKESK. The CDR3 sequence: CASNLGGYEQYF. The CDR3 nucleotides are TGTGCCAGCAACCTGGGGGGGTACGAGCAGTACTTC.

The rearrangement uses TRBV10-3 and TRBJ1-2; 7 bases are a match to TRBD1. The CDR3 is made up of 13 amino acids. Looked up from germline, CDR1 is ENHRY and CDR2 is SYGVKD. With V trimmed by 4 bases and J by 4 bases, 3 bases remained unmatched. DNA of the CDR3: TGTGCCATCAGTGTACGACAGGGCTATGGCTACACCTTC. Encoded protein: CAISVRQGYGYTF.

The gene calls are TRBV30 and TRBJ2-7; a weak D match, TRBD1 (6 bases). Germline V lookup: CDR1 GTSNPN, CDR2 SVGIG (reference sequence). The CDR3 length is 13 residues. With 4 bases removed from V and 0 bases from J, the gap between germline ends came to 10 bases. The CDR3 loop reads CAWKKDSSYEQYF. The DNA for the CDR3 is TGTGCCTGGAAGAAGGACAGCTCCTACGAGCAGTACTTC.

The CDR3 region has the DNA TGTGCCAGCAGCTTTAGGGACACCGCCTACGAGCAGTACTTC. Protein product: CASSFRDTAYEQYF. The chain couples TRBV5-8 to TRBJ2-7; possible D gene TRBD1, 6 bases. Germline V CDR1 and CDR2: SGHTS, YDEGEE. The CDR3 has 14 amino acids. Deletions cut 2 bases from V and 2 bases from J, with 11 bases between.

CDR3 in amino acids: CAISELAYEQYF. The CDR3 region has the DNA TGTGCCATCAGTGAGCTAGCCTACGAGCAGTACTTC. V usage is TRBV10-3 and J usage is TRBJ2-7; no reliable D call. This CDR3 comprises 12 residues. Germline values: CDR1 ENHRY, CDR2 SYGVKD. Deletions cut 2 bases from V and 2 bases from J, with 4 bases between.

V is TRBV23-1 and J is TRBJ2-2; D is perhaps TRBD1 (5 bases). TRBV23-1 qualifies as an ORF whose function is uncertain. With 8 bases removed from V and 5 bases from J, the gap between germline ends came to 18 bases. The CDR3 length is 15 residues. This chain's CDR3 is CASGLKGSVTGELFF. CDR3 DNA sequence: TGCGCCAGCGGCCTTAAGGGGTCGGTAACCGGGGAGCTGTTTTTT.

The CDR3 sequence is CASSLGAGSETQYF. The CDR3 DNA sequence: TGTGCCAGCAGCTTGGGGGCTGGGTCGGAGACCCAGTACTTC. The chain links TRBV5-6 to TRBJ2-5; D remains ambiguous. Germline V CDR1 and CDR2: SGHDT, YYEEEE. The CDR3 is 14 residues long. With 0 bases removed from V and 5 bases from J, the gap between germline ends came to 11 bases.

The rearrangement uses TRBV29-1 and TRBJ2-1; 8 bases are shared with TRBD1. The germline V gene has CDR1 SQVTM and CDR2 ANQGSEA. The CDR3 is made up of 13 amino acids. The junction had 4 bases not matched to a gene; V was cut back by 3 bases and J by 6 bases. The chain's CDR3 is CSVDRGLTNEQFF. The CDR3 coding sequence is TGCAGCGTTGACAGGGGGCTGACCAATGAGCAGTTCTTC.

The chain employs TRBV21-1 and TRBJ1-4. TRBV21-1 is designated a pseudogene. The CDR3 is 12 residues long. CDR3 sequence (DNA): TGTGCCAGCCCCCCTGGGAATGAAAAACTGTTTTTT. It is translated as CASPPGNEKLFF.

This rearrangement joins TRBV5-1 to TRBJ2-5; 10 bases match TRBD2. V shed 0 bases and J 5 bases; nucleotides not matched to a gene: 7. This CDR3 is built from 16 residues. Germline V gene sequence: CDR1 SGHRS, CDR2 YFSETQ. The chain's CDR3 is CASSLASSGSWETQYF. The CDR3 DNA is TGCGCCAGCAGCTTGGCATCTAGCGGGAGTTGGGAGACCCAGTACTTC.

The chain uses TRBV7-7 and TRBJ2-5; D call uncertain. V lost 5 bases, J lost 4 bases, and 14 bases lay in between. The CDR3 spans 14 residues. From germline, CDR1 is SSHAT and CDR2 FNYEAQ (reference sequence). The CDR3, as DNA: TGTGCCAGCAGCCCCCGAGGCACGGGAGAGACCCAGTACTTC. Translation gives CASSPRGTGETQYF.

The CDR3 spells CASSQRPPGRDSGNTIYF. The CDR3 DNA sequence: TGCGCCAGCAGCCAACGCCCTCCGGGACGTGACTCTGGAAACACCATATATTTT. The chain couples TRBV4-1 to TRBJ1-3; D perhaps matches TRBD1 (5 bases). The CDR3 is 18 residues long. The germline CDR1 and CDR2 sequences are MGHRA and YSYEKL. Trimming cost V 2 bases and J 0 bases, with 17 bases left between them.

This clone was seen once. This chain links TRBV9 with TRBJ2-7, with D tentatively TRBD1 (6 bases). The V gene's germline CDR1 is SGDLS and CDR2 YYNGEE. The CDR3 has 15 residues. Trimming shortened V by 0 bases and J by 2 bases, and 12 bases separated the two germline ends. CDR3 residues: CASSVGGQSTYEQYF. The CDR3, as DNA: TGTGCCAGCAGCGTAGGAGGACAGAGTACCTACGAGCAGTACTTC.

The gene calls are TRBV19 and TRBJ1-5; tentatively, D is TRBD1 (6 bases). Looked up from germline, CDR1 is LNHDA and CDR2 is SQIVND (reference sequence). V lost 3 bases to trimming and J lost 1 base, with 22 bases between them. CDR3 length equals 19 residues. The CDR3 reads CASSMAGAWVGTSNQPQHF. The CDR3, as DNA: TGTGCCAGTAGTATGGCAGGGGCCTGGGTCGGTACAAGCAATCAGCCCCAGCATTTT.

V and J are TRBV30 and TRBJ1-1; D gene uncertain. This CDR3 spans 15 amino acids. Trimming removed 0 bases from V and 1 base from J, with 12 bases in between. Germline V gene lookup returns CDR1 GTSNPN and CDR2 SVGIG (reference sequence). This CDR3 reads CAWSVGLVGNTEAFF. The CDR3 DNA is TGTGCCTGGAGTGTAGGGCTGGTTGGGAACACTGAAGCTTTCTTT.

This clone was recorded many times. This rearrangement joins TRBV5-8 to TRBJ1-5, with TRBD1 as a possible D gene (5 bases). The germline CDR1 and CDR2 sequences are SGHTS and YDEGEE. This CDR3 region has 16 residues. Deletions cut 0 bases from V and 5 bases from J, with 15 bases between. The CDR3, as DNA: TGTGCCAGCAGCTTGGCCTCGCAGGGACCGTATCAGCCCCAGCATTTT. Its protein is CASSLASQGPYQPQHF. Filled out from reference TRBV5-8 and TRBJ1-5, the complete variable domain reads EAGVTQSPTHLIKTRGQQATLRCSPISGHTSVYWYQQALGLGLQFLLWYDEGEERNRGNFPPRFSGRQFPNYSSELNVNALELEDSALYLCASSLASQGPYQPQHFGDGTRLSIL.

This clone has only a few counts. V and J are TRBV7-9 and TRBJ2-1; 11 positions agree with TRBD2. Germline V gene sequence: CDR1 SEHNR, CDR2 FQNEAQ (reference sequence). The CDR3 is made up of 15 amino acids. The V segment lost 3 bases and the J segment 5 bases; nucleotides outside the gene matches: 3. The CDR3 loop is CASSFLAGGDNEQFF. The CDR3, as DNA: TGTGCCAGCAGCTTTCTAGCGGGGGGAGACAATGAGCAGTTCTTC. The variable domain in full, completed from reference TRBV7-9 and TRBJ2-1, reads DTGVSQNPRHKITKRGQNVTFRCDPISEHNRLYWYRQTLGQGPEFLTYFQNEAQLEKSRLLSDRFSAERPKGSFSTLEIQRTEQGDSAMYLCASSFLAGGDNEQFFGPGTRLTVL.

The chain employs TRBV19 and TRBJ2-7; D may be TRBD1 (6 bases). The germline CDR1 and CDR2 sequences are LNHDA and SQIVND (reference sequence). The CDR3 contains 13 residues. V dropped 1 base and J dropped 4 bases, with 8 bases sitting between them. The CDR3 spells CASSIAGEYEQYF. In nucleotides, the CDR3 is TGTGCCAGTAGTATAGCAGGGGAATACGAGCAGTACTTC.

The CDR3 region is CASSYSASGSIYTQYF. Written as DNA, the CDR3 is TGTGCCAGCAGTTATTCAGCTAGCGGGAGTATATATACGCAGTATTTT. The chain uses TRBV6-5 and TRBJ2-3; 10 nucleotides line up with TRBD2. The CDR3 has 16 amino acids. Losses at the gene ends were 3 bases for V and 7 bases for J; bases not matched to a gene: 10. Germline lookup yields CDR1 MNHEY and CDR2 SVGAGI.

A single count supports this clone. The chain recombines TRBV28 with TRBJ2-1; 8 nucleotides line up with TRBD2. Trimming took 5 bases from V and 6 from J; bases not matched to a gene: 12. Germline CDR1 is MDHEN and CDR2 is SYDVKM. The CDR3 is made up of 16 amino acids. CDR3 bases: TGTGCCAGCAGTCGAAAATTAGCGGGAACCGGCAATGAGCAGTTCTTC. Translating gives CASSRKLAGTGNEQFF.

This chain connects TRBV11-3 to TRBJ2-1; D is unresolved. Germline-derived CDR1 and CDR2 are SGHNT and YENEEA. The CDR3 is 14 amino acids. V was clipped by 3 bases and J by 5 bases, with 11 bases between them. The CDR3: CASSLGRNHNEQFF. CDR3 DNA: TGTGCCAGCAGCTTGGGCCGGAACCACAATGAGCAGTTCTTC.

The chain recombines TRBV7-6 with TRBJ2-7; D is undetermined. This CDR3 is 13 amino acids long. V was clipped by 5 bases and J by 2 bases, with 10 bases between them. CDR1 and CDR2 from the germline V gene are SGHVS and FNYEAQ. CDR3 sequence reads: CASSPQLTYEQYF. For the CDR3, the DNA is TGTGCCAGCAGCCCCCAATTGACCTACGAGCAGTACTTC.

The rearrangement links TRBV4-3 to TRBJ2-5, with D tentatively TRBD1 (6 bases). The V and J ends lost 4 bases and 3 bases respectively, with 18 bases between them. Germline CDR1 is LGHNA and CDR2 is YSLEER. The CDR3 totals 16 residues. In DNA form, the CDR3 reads TGCGCCAGCAGCCCAACCACAGGGACGGCGAAAGAGACCCAGTACTTC. Translating it yields CASSPTTGTAKETQYF.

This rearrangement joins TRBV9 to TRBJ1-2, with D perhaps TRBD1 (5 bases). The CDR3 spans 15 residues. The germline V gene has CDR1 SGDLS and CDR2 YYNGEE. V was clipped by 1 base and J by 9 bases, with 19 bases between them. CDR3 region: CASSVCWGTFRCYTF. The CDR3 region has the DNA TGTGCCAGCAGCGTATGTTGGGGCACCTTCCGGTGCTACACCTTC.

This clone appeared once. This chain uses TRBV14 with TRBJ2-7; D gene ambiguous. The V and J ends lost 2 bases and 3 bases respectively, with 5 bases between them. Germline V gene sequence: CDR1 SGHDN, CDR2 FVKESK. This CDR3 has 12 amino acids. CDR3 sequence: CASSQNSYEQYF. The CDR3 DNA follows: TGTGCCAGCAGCCAAAACAGCTACGAGCAGTACTTC.